This T cell receptor beta chain originates from a study of cytomegalovirus exposure and HLA in healthy donors. In the PCR, 60 Vbeta and 13 Jbeta primers were used. Sequenced by immunoSEQ multiplex PCR; TCRdb stores in-frame clones only, minus some. In the table there are more than 250,000 clones, around 90% of which are singletons. Findings and limits, study-wide: As was reported, the classifier diagnosed cytomegalovirus status with high specificity and sensitivity. Follow-up analysis later connected one missense variant in DCLRE1C with trimming of TCR beta V- and J-genes. Reported findings show TCR beta sequences accurately forecast HLA-A and HLA-B alleles in most subjects. The investigators catalogued 150 or so TCR beta chains as cytomegalovirus-associated.

Trimming pared 5 bases from V and 0 bases from J, leaving 17 bases between. Germline CDR1 WSHSY, CDR2 SAAADI. The CDR3 totals 16 residues. A remark on this clone: Its antigen remains unidentified.

This chain joins TRBV10-2 and TRBJ2-7; D may be TRBD2 (6 bases). This receptor was identified in a woman younger than 30 in good health and CMV-seronegative. The specimen was PBMCs. CDR3 in amino acids: CASSSGTLPFSYEQYF. Here the CDR3 DNA reads TGCGCCAGCAGTTCCGGGACTTTACCCTTCTCCTACGAGCAGTACTTC.